This T cell receptor (beta chain) is drawn from a study of monozygotic twins with inflammatory bowel disease (dated by TCRdb to the late 2010s). A note on the overall study: A total of roughly 28 monozygotic twin pairs were included in the full study, comprising nine German pairs (four IBD-concordant, five IBD-discordant) and 19 IBD-discordant Danish pairs. Each individual had, on average, about 151 000 unique TCRalpha sequences and 181 000 unique TCRbeta sequences available for analysis. Within discordant pairs, disease-associated traits were sought mainly by comparing IBD patients with their genetically identical healthy co-twins. Results the study describes overall, beyond this receptor: Different T cell subtypes could not be distinguished in the analysis. Repertoire similarity did not differ between concordant and discordant twins, possibly due to limited statistical power. Measured by the inverse Simpson index, TCRbeta repertoire diversity was lower in IBD patients than in their healthy co-twins. Compared with healthy twins, IBD patients shared fewer clonotypes with other individuals, and the difference was most pronounced in patients with signs of disease activity. Background noise and inter-individual variability may have been introduced into the repertoires by the differing immunosuppressive treatments among patients. No single strong signal or clonotype linked to IBD turned up in the results, so the idea that one exists was not supported.

Counted from cysteine to phenylalanine, this CDR3 has 14 amino acids. Only the protein sequence is given. CDR1 and CDR2 are drawn from the germline V gene: SGHDT, YYEEEE. Regarding this clonotype: Its antigen has not been determined.

From each donor, an approximately 2.5 ml peripheral blood sample was collected into PAXgene tubes and kept at -80 degrees C. Total RNA was isolated from whole blood with the PAXgene blood miRNA kit on an automated QIAcube, without T cell sorting. Peripheral blood from monozygotic twin pairs, either concordant or discordant for inflammatory bowel disease, underwent deep TCRalpha and TCRbeta repertoire profiling that used unique molecular barcoding. Smoking habits were recorded for all twin pairs, and individuals were classified as current, former or never smokers. The method was 5' RACE. The input for every TCR library was 3,500 to 4,500 ng of total RNA. For each sample, cDNA synthesis was carried out in eight separate reactions using SMARTScribe reverse transcriptase. Unique molecular identifiers containing a 6-nucleotide sample barcode were introduced through template switching during cDNA synthesis. Two nested PCRs of around 15 and 10 cycles amplified the TCRalpha and TCRbeta cDNA, and bead purification followed each PCR. Before amplification, the cDNA was treated with uracil DNA-glycosylase and purified using the QIAquick PCR purification kit. The second PCR added Illumina TruSeq-compatible adapters along with sample-specific barcodes. TapeStation and Qubit were used to check library quality and concentration, and 5 ng of each library went into the pool. Pooled libraries were sequenced on an Illumina HiSeq2500 single-index Rapid Run with 2 x 100 bp reads and custom sequencing primers. Under the source paper's analysis protocol: MiGEC version 1.2.6 was used for UMI-based consensus assembly, which corrected PCR and sequencing errors. MiXCR version 2.1.1 was used for V(D)J alignment, clonotype assembly and CDR3 extraction. To normalise gene usage, clonotype sharing and MAIT/NKT TCR abundance, the analysis used the top 1000, 10 000 and 20 000 clonotypes per sample. Diversity was computed as the inverse Simpson index with the vegan R package after downsampling to 27 000 UMIs. Paired Mann-Whitney U tests were applied to discordant twin pairs, and Benjamini-Hochberg correction was used for multiple testing. TCRdb reprocessed the reads into one record per CDR3 protein sequence, lacking DNA. These V and J calls originate from TCRdb's pipeline instead of the authors' own analysis. The sample table on file contains around 210,000 distinct CDR3 sequences. The ten largest account for roughly 7.5% of the sample.

The origin of this receptor is a human donor with ulcerative colitis or Crohn's disease, or a healthy co-twin of an affected twin (not recorded which). The sequence is built from TRBV5-6 and TRBJ1-1; no DNA is available, so the TRBD1 call from TCRdb remains unchecked. The sequenced sample was blood. The CDR3 in this case is CASSFNRGRTEAFF.